A selection of T cell receptor beta chains follows, all from one sample in a study of T cells after yellow fever vaccination. MiXCR was run by TCRdb on the 5' RACE reads, yielding one entry per CDR3 protein. There are over 150,000 distinct CDR3 sequences in the sample; roughly 6.2% occur only once, and less than 3.5% lies in the top ten. The sample was CD4+ T cells sorted from PBMCs, taken on the day of the first yellow fever vaccination. These receptors all stem from a man between 18 and 35 years old who received the YFV17D yellow fever vaccine. CDR3s leave out the opening cysteine and the closing phenylalanine or tryptophan. Fields, in order: V gene, J gene, CDR3 protein.

>TRBV27|TRBJ2-7
ASSLSFGGYEQY
>TRBV5-1|TRBJ1-1
ASSLAGSGLMNTEAF
>TRBV7-2|TRBJ2-2
ASSQQGTGELF
>TRBV19|TRBJ2-3
ASSIERRFTDTQY
>TRBV5-1|TRBJ2-3
ASSLNGGDTDTQY
>TRBV5-1|TRBJ2-5
ASSRDLEVETQY
>TRBV6-1|TRBJ1-5
ASSDTQPQH
>TRBV4-2|TRBJ2-2
ASSTSGGAHGELF
>TRBV20-1|TRBJ2-1
SARLQTGRDYNEQF
>TRBV20-1|TRBJ1-4
SAEDRRNEKLF
>TRBV5-1|TRBJ1-1
ASSLNVNTEAF
>TRBV7-2|TRBJ2-1
ASSLSGTSGAYNEQF
>TRBV5-1|TRBJ1-2
ASSPRAGAPSYGYT
>TRBV5-1|TRBJ1-1
ASSLRGVDTEAF
>TRBV24-1|TRBJ2-5
ATSDATGFQETQY
>TRBV7-2|TRBJ2-7
ASSTSGASYEQY
>TRBV7-9|TRBJ2-7
ASSFQVYEQY
>TRBV6-1|TRBJ1-5
ASSKQVRNQPQH
>TRBV10-1|TRBJ2-1
ASSDRLDNEQF
>TRBV5-8|TRBJ1-6
ASSSPGQGLNSPLH
>TRBV20-1|TRBJ2-6
SARSGSSGANVLT
>TRBV18|TRBJ1-5
ASSPGGGQPQH
>TRBV5-1|TRBJ2-3
ASSPRIEGDTQY
>TRBV10-3|TRBJ2-7
AIKGPDGTYEQY
>TRBV5-5|TRBJ2-5
ASSGGLFQETQY
>TRBV14|TRBJ2-7
ASLSGTRLYEQY
>TRBV4-2|TRBJ2-2
ASSQEVGLASTGELF
>TRBV11-2|TRBJ1-4
ASSLEKKLF
>TRBV5-1|TRBJ2-7
ASSRLGGADEQY
>TRBV10-3|TRBJ1-5
AISEGSYQPQH
>TRBV12-3/TRBV12-4|TRBJ2-5
ASSSRDLPDQETQY
>TRBV11-2|TRBJ1-4
ASSRRGRDEKLF
>TRBV2|TRBJ2-7
ASRFLTGESSYEQY
>TRBV6-6|TRBJ2-4
ASSPRGDIQY
>TRBV4-1|TRBJ1-2
ASSQEDGRGYT
>TRBV27|TRBJ2-7
ASSFSGEQY
>TRBV20-1|TRBJ2-1
SADRRLNEQF
>TRBV19|TRBJ1-1
ASSPSGGVVAYGTEAF
>TRBV2|TRBJ1-3
ASSEDAFTGNTIY
>TRBV7-6|TRBJ2-5
ASSSLERQETQY
>TRBV6-5|TRBJ1-4
ASSDSRGVKEKLF
>TRBV2|TRBJ2-1
ASSPRLGDEQF
>TRBV4-3|TRBJ2-1
ASSRSGDNEQF
>TRBV20-1|TRBJ2-5
SARTTGEHKTQY
>TRBV9|TRBJ2-3
ASSNDRGALQATDTQY
>TRBV7-2|TRBJ1-2
ASSLDRGLYGYT
>TRBV7-8|TRBJ2-2
ASTQRGAGAGELF
>TRBV7-2|TRBJ2-7
ASSRSGGVISYEQY
>TRBV4-1|TRBJ1-2
ASSQVGQGRT
>TRBV5-6|TRBJ1-1
ARSSGRNTEAF